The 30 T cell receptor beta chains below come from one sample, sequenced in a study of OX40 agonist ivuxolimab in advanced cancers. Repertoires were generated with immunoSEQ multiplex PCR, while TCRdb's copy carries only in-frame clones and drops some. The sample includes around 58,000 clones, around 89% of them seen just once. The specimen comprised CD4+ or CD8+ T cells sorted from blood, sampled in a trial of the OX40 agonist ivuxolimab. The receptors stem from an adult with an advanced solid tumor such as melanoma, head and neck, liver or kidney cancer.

The CDR3 loop reads CASSIERDRVGRPEAFF. Written as DNA, the CDR3 is TGTGCCAGTAGTATAGAGCGGGACAGGGTCGGGAGGCCTGAAGCTTTCTTT. This sequence joins TRBV19 and TRBJ1-1; 9 bases align to TRBD1. Germline assignment: CDR1 LNHDA and CDR2 SQIVND (reference sequence). V shed 0 bases and J 6 bases; nucleotides not matched to a gene: 11. The CDR3 totals 17 residues.

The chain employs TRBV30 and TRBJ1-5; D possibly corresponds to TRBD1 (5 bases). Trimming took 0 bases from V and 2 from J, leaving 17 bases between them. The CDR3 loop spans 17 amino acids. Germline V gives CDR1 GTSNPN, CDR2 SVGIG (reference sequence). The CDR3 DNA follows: TGTGCCTGGAGTGTACCCCATGCCCGAGGGGGCAATCAGCCCCAGCATTTT. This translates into CAWSVPHARGGNQPQHF.

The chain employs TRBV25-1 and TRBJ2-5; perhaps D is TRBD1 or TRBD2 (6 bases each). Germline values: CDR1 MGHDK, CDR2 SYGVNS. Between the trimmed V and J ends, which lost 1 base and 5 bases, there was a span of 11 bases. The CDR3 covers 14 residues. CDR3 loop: CASSELLGGETQYF. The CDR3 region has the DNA TGTGCCAGCAGTGAATTGCTAGGGGGGGAGACCCAGTACTTC.

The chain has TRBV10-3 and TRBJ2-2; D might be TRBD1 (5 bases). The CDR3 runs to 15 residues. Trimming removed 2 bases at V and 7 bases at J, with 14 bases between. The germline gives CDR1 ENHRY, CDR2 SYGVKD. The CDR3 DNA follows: TGTGCCATCAGTGAGACGCTAGGGGCGATCGGGGAGCTGTTTTTT. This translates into CAISETLGAIGELFF.

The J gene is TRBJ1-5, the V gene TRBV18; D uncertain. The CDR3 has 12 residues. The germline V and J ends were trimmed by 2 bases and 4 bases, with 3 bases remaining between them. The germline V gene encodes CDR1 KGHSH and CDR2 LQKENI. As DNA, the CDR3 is TGTGCCAGCTCACCAGGGAATCAGCCCCAGCATTTT. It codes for CASSPGNQPQHF.

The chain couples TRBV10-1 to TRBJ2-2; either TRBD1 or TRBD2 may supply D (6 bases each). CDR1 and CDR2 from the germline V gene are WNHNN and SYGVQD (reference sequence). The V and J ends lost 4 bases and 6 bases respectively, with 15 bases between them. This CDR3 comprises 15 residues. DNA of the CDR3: TGCGCCAGCAGTGCGGGGGCCGCTGGTTCCGGGGAGCTGTTTTTT. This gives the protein CASSAGAAGSGELFF.

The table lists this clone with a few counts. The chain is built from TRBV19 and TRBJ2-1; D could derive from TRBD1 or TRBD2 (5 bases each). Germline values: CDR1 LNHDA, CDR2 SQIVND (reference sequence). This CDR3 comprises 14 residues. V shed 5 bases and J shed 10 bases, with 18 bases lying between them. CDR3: CASSFPRGVSEQFF. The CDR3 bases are TGTGCCAGTAGTTTCCCGAGAGGGGTATCGGAGCAGTTCTTC.

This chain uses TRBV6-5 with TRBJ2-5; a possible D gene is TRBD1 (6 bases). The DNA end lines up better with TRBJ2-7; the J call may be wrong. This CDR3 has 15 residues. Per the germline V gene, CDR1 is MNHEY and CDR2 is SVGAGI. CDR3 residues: CASRDGQIGPYEQYF. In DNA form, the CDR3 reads TGTGCCAGCAGAGACGGACAGATAGGGCCCTACGAGCAGTACTTC.

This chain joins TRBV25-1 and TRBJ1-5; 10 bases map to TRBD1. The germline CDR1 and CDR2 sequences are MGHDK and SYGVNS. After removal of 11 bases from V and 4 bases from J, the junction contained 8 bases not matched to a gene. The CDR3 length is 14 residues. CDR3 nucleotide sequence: TGTGCCGCCGGCGGGACAGGGGCAAATCAGCCCCAGCATTTT. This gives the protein CAAGGTGANQPQHF.

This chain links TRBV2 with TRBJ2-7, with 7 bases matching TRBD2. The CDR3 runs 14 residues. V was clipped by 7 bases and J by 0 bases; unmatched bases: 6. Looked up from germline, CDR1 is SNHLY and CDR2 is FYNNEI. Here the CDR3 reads CASTGGTSSYEQYF. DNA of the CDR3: TGTGCCAGCACCGGGGGGACCAGCTCCTACGAGCAGTACTTC.

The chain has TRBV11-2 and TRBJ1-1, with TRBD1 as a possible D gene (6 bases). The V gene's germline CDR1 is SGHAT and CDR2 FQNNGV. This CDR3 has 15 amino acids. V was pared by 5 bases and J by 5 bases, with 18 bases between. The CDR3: CASSTRWGGQTEAFF. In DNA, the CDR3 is TGTGCCAGCAGCACCCGATGGGGGGGGCAGACTGAAGCTTTCTTT. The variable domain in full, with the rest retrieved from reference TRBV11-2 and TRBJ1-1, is EAGVAQSPRYKIIEKRQSVAFWCNPISGHATLYWYQQILGQGPKLLIQFQNNGVVDDSQLPKDRFSAERLKGVDSTLKIQPAKLEDSAVYLCASSTRWGGQTEAFFGQGTRLTVV.

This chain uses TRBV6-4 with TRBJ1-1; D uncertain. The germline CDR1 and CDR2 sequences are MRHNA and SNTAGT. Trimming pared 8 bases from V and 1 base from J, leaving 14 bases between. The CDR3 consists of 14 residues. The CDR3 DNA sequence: TGTGCCAGCCGGAGCACTTTTTCGAACACTGAAGCTTTCTTT. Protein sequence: CASRSTFSNTEAFF.

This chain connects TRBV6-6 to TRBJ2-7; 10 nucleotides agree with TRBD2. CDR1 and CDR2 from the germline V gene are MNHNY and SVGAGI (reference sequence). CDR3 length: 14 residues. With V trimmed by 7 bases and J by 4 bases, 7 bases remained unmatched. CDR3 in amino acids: CASNAAGGGYEQYF. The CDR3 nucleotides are TGTGCCAGCAACGCAGCGGGAGGGGGATACGAGCAGTACTTC.

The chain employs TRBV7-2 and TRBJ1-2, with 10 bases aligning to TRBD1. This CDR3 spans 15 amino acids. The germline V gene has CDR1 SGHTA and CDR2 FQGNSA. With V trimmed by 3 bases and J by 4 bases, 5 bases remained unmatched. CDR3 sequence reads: CASSLAGTGVYGYTF. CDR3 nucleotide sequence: TGTGCCAGCAGCTTGGCCGGGACAGGGGTCTATGGCTACACCTTC.

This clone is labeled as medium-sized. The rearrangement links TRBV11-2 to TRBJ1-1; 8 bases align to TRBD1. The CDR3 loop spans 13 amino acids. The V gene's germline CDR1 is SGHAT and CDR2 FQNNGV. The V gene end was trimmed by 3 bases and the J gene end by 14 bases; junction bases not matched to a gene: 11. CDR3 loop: CASSLDPGTGPFF. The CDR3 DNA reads TGTGCCAGCAGCTTGGACCCTGGGACAGGTCCCTTCTTT.

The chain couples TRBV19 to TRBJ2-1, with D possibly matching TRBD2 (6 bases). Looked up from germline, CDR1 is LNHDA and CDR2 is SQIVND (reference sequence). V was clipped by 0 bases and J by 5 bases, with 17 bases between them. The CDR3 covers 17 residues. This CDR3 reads CASSIDIWRGVNNEQFF. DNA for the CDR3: TGTGCCAGTAGTATAGATATATGGAGGGGCGTAAACAATGAGCAGTTCTTC.

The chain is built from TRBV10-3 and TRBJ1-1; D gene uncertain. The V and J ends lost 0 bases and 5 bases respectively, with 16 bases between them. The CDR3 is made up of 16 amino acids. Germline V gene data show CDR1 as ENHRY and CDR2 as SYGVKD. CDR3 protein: CAISESITGVGTEAFF. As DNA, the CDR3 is TGTGCCATCAGTGAGTCGATAACCGGGGTGGGGACTGAAGCTTTCTTT.

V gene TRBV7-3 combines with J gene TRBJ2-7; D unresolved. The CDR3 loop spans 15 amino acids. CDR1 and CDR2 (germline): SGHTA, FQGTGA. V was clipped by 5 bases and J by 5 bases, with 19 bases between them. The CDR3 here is CASSLELILFHEQYF. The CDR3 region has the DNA TGTGCCAGCAGCCTGGAGTTAATTCTTTTCCACGAGCAGTACTTC. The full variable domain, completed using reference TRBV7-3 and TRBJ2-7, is GAGVSQTPSNKVTEKGKYVELRCDPISGHTALYWYRQSLGQGPEFLIYFQGTGAADDSGLPNDRFFAVRPEGSVSTLKIQRTERGDSAVYLCASSLELILFHEQYFGPGTRLTVT.

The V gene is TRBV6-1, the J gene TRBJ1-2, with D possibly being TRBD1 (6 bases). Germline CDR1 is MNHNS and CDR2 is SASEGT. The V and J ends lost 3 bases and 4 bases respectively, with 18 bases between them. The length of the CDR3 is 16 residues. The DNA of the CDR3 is TGTGCCAGCAGTGAGGTGGAAAACAGGGTAGGCTATGGCTACACCTTC. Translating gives CASSEVENRVGYGYTF.

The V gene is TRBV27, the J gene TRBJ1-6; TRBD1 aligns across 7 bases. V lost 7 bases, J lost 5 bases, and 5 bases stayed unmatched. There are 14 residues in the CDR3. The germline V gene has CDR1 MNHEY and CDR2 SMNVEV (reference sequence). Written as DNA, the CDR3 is TGTGCCAGCAAACGCGACAGGGATAATTCACCCCTCCACTTT. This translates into CASKRDRDNSPLHF.

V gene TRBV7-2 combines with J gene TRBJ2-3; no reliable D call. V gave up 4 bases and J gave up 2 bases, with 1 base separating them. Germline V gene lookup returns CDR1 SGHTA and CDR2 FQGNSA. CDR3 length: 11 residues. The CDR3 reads CASSSTDTQYF. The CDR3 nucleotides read TGTGCCAGCAGCTCCACAGATACGCAGTATTTT. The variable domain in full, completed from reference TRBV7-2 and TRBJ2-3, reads GAGVSQSPSNKVTEKGKDVELRCDPISGHTALYWYRQSLGQGLEFLIYFQGNSAPDKSGLPSDRFSAERTGGSVSTLTIQRTQQEDSAVYLCASSSTDTQYFGPGTRLTVL.

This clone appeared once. The DNA for the CDR3 is TGTGCCAGCAGTGAAGCTTCCCAGCATTATTCACCCCTCCACTTT. Its protein product is CASSEASQHYSPLHF. The chain links TRBV6-1 to TRBJ1-6; no reliable D call. The CDR3 contains 15 residues. The V end lost 0 bases, the J end lost 8 bases, and 11 bases lay between the germline ends. CDR1 and CDR2 from the germline V gene are MNHNS and SASEGT.

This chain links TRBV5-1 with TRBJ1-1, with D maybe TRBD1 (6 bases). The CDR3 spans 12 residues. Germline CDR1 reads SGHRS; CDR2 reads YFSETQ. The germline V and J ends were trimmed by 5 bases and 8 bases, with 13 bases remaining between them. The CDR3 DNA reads TGCGCCAGCAGTTCGGGACAAACAGAAGCTTTCTTT. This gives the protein CASSSGQTEAFF.

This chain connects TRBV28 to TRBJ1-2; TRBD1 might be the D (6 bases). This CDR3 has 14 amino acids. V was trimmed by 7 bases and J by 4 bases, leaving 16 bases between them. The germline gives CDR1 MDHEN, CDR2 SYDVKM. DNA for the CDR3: TGTGCCAGCAATCCCCCCGGGGGCGTCTATGGCTACACCTTC. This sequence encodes CASNPPGGVYGYTF.

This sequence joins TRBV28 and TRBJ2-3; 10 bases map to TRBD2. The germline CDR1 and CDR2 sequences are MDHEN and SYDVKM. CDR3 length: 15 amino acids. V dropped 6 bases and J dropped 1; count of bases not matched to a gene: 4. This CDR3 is CASSTTSGGTDTQYF. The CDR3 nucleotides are TGTGCCAGCAGCACAACTAGCGGGGGCACAGATACGCAGTATTTT.

DNA of the CDR3: TGTGCCAGCAAACTCCCAAGGAGATTAGCGGGGGGGACAGATACGCAGTATTTT. Translation: CASKLPRRLAGGTDTQYF. The chain is built from TRBV7-8 and TRBJ2-3, with 11 bases fitting TRBD2. This CDR3 has 18 residues. Per germline, CDR1 SGHVS and CDR2 FQNEAQ. V lost 7 bases to trimming and J lost 3 bases; unmatched junction nucleotides: 15.

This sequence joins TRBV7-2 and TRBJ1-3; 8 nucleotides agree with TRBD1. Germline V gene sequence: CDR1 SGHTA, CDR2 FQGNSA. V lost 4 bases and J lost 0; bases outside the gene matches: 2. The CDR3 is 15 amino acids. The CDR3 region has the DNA TGTGCCAGCAGCTGGGACAGGAGCTCTGGAAACACCATATATTTT. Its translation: CASSWDRSSGNTIYF.

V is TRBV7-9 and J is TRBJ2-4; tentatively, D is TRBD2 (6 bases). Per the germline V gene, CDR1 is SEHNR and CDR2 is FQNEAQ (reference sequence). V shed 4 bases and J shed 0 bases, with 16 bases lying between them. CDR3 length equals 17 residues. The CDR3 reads CASSSPRGNVAKNIQYF. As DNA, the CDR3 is TGTGCCAGCAGCTCCCCCCGGGGGAACGTAGCCAAAAACATTCAGTACTTC.

The CDR3 DNA follows: TGTGCCAGCAGCGCTGGGAGGACCCCCCAAGAGACCCAGTACTTC. Protein sequence: CASSAGRTPQETQYF. The V and J genes are TRBV9 and TRBJ2-5, with D perhaps matching TRBD2 (6 bases). Germline assignment: CDR1 SGDLS and CDR2 YYNGEE. Deletions cut 3 bases from V and 1 base from J, with 13 bases between. This CDR3 comprises 15 residues.

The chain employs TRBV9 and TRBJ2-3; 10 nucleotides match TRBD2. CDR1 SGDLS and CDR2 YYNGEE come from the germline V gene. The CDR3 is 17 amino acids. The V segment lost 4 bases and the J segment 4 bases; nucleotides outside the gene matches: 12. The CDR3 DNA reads TGTGCCAGCAGCCCTCGGGGGGAGCGGGGGGGCGCAGATACGCAGTATTTT. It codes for CASSPRGERGGADTQYF.